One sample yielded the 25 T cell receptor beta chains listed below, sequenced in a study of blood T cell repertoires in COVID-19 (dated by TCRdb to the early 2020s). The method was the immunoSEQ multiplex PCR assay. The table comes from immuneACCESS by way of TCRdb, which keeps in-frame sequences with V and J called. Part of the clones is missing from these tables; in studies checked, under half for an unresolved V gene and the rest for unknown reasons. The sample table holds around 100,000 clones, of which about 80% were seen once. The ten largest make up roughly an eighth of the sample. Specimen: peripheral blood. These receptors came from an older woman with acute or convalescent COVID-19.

In nucleotides, the CDR3 is TGTGCCAGCAGTGGGGGGACAGCGAACACCGGGGAGCTGTTTTTT. This sequence encodes CASSGGTANTGELFF. This chain joins TRBV2 and TRBJ2-2; 7 nucleotides line up with TRBD1. The CDR3 is made up of 15 amino acids. Germline values: CDR1 SNHLY, CDR2 FYNNEI. V lost 4 bases, J lost 0 bases, and 2 bases stayed unmatched.

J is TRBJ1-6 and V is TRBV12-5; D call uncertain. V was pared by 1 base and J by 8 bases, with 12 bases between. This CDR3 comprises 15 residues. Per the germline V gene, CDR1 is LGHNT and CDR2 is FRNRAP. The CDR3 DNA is TGTGCTAGTGGTTTGGGTACGGTATCTTATTCACCCCTCCACTTT. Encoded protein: CASGLGTVSYSPLHF.

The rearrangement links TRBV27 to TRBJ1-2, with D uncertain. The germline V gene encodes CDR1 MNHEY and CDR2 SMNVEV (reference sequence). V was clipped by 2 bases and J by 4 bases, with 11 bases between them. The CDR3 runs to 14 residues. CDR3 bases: TGTGCCAGCAGTTTAAGACGGGAGAGCTATGGCTACACCTTC. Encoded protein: CASSLRRESYGYTF.

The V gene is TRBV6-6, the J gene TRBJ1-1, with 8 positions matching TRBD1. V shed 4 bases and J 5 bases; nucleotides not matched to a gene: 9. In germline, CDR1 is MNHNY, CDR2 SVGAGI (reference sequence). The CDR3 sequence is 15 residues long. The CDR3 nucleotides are TGTGCCAGCAGTTTCTGGACAGGGTTAGGAACTGAAGCTTTCTTT. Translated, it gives CASSFWTGLGTEAFF.

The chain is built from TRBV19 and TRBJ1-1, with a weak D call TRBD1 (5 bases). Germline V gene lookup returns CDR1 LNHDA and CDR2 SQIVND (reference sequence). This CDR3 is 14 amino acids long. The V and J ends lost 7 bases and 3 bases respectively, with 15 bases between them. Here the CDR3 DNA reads TGTGCCAGTACCCCTCCAGGGAAGCACACTGAAGCTTTCTTT. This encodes CASTPPGKHTEAFF.

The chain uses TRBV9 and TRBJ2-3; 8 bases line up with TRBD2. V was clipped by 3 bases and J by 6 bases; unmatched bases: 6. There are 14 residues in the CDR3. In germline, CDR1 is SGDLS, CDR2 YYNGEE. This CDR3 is CASSAGLATDTQYF. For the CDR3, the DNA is TGTGCCAGCAGCGCCGGACTAGCTACCGATACGCAGTATTTT.

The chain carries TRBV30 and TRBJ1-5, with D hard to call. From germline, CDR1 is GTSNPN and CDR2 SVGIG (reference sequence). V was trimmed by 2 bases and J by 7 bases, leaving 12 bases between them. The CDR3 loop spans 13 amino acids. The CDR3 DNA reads TGTGCCTGGAGTCTTTACGTCGGGCAGCCCCAGCATTTT. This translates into CAWSLYVGQPQHF.

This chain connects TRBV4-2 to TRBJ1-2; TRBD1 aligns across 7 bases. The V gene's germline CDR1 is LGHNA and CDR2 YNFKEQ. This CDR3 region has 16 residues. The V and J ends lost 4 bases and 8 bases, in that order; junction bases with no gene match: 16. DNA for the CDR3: TGTGCCAGCAGCCCCGATCTCATGGGACAGCAAGGGGGCTACACCTTC. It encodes CASSPDLMGQQGGYTF.

The CDR3 spells CASTLENYNSPLHF. CDR3 nucleotide sequence: TGCGCCAGCACTCTAGAGAACTATAATTCACCCCTCCACTTT. V gene TRBV10-2 combines with J gene TRBJ1-6; no clear D. V gave up 7 bases and J gave up 3 bases, with 10 bases separating them. This CDR3 comprises 14 residues. Per germline, CDR1 WSHSY and CDR2 SAAADI.

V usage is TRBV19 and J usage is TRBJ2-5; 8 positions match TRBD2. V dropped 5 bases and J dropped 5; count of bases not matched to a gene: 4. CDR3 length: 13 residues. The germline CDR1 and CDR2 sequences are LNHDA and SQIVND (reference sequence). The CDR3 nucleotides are TGTGCCAGTAGTTTGGCTAGCGGGGAGACCCAGTACTTC. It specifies CASSLASGETQYF.

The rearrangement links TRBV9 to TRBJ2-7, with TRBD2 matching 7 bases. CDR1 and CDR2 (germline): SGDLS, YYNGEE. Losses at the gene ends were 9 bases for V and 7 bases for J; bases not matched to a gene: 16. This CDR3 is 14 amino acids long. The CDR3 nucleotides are TGTGCCACTTCCCAGGGACTACCACCCCGGGAGCAGTACTTC. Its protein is CATSQGLPPREQYF.

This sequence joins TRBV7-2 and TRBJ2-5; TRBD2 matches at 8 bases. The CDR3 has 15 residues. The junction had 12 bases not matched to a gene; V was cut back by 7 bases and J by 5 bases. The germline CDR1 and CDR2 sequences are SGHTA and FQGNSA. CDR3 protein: CASTPAGGGWETQYF. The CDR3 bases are TGTGCCAGCACCCCGGCCGGGGGGGGTTGGGAGACCCAGTACTTC.

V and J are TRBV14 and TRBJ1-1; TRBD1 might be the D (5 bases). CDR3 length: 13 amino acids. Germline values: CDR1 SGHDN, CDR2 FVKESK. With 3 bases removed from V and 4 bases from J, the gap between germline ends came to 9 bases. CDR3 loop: CASSQTASTEAFF. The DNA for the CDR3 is TGTGCCAGCAGCCAGACAGCCTCCACTGAAGCTTTCTTT.

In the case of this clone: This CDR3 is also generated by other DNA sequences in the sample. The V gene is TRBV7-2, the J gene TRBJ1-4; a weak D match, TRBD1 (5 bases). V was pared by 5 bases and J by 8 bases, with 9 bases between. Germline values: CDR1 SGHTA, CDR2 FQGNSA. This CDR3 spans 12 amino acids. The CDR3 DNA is TGTGCCAGCAGCCCCGACAGAGAAAAACTGTTTTTT. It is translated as CASSPDREKLFF.

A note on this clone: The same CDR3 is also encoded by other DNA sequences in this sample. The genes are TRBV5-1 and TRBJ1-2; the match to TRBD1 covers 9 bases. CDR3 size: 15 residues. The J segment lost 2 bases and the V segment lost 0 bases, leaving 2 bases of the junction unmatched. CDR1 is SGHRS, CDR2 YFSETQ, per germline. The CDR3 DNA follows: TGCGCCAGCAGCTTGGGGACAGGGGAAAACTATGGCTACACCTTC. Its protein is CASSLGTGENYGYTF.

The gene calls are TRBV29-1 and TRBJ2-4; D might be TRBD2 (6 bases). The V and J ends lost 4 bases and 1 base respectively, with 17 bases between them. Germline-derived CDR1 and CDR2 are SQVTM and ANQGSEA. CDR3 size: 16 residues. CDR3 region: CSVGPDGGSAKNIQYF. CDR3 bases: TGCAGCGTTGGGCCCGATGGAGGGTCGGCCAAAAACATTCAGTACTTC.

CDR3 sequence reads: CASSQVNSPLHF. The CDR3 nucleotides are TGTGCCAGCTCCCAGGTTAATTCACCCCTCCACTTT. The rearrangement uses TRBV6-5 and TRBJ1-6; D ambiguous. CDR3 length equals 12 residues. Trimming shortened V by 8 bases and J by 6 bases, and 8 bases separated the two germline ends. Germline assignment: CDR1 MNHEY and CDR2 SVGAGI.

CDR3: CASSLAAGNNEQFF. The CDR3 DNA follows: TGTGCCAGCAGCTTAGCAGCGGGGAACAATGAGCAGTTCTTC. The chain has TRBV7-2 and TRBJ2-1; 7 bases agree with TRBD2. The CDR3 runs 14 residues. Looked up from germline, CDR1 is SGHTA and CDR2 is FQGNSA. V lost 0 bases to trimming and J lost 5 bases; unmatched junction nucleotides: 1.

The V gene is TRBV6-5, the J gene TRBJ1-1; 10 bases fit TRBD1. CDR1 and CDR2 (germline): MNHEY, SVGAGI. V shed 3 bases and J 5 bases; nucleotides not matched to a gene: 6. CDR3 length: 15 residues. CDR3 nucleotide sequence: TGTGCCAGCAGTTATTTCGGGACAGGGGAGACTGAAGCTTTCTTT. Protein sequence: CASSYFGTGETEAFF.

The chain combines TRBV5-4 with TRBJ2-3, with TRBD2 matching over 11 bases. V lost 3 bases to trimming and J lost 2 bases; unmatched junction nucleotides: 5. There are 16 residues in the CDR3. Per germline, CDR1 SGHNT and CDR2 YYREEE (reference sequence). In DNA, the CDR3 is TGTGCCAGCAGCTGGGGACTAGCGGTTCTCACAGATACGCAGTATTTT. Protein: CASSWGLAVLTDTQYF. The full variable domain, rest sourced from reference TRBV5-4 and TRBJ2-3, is ETGVTQSPTHLIKTRGQQVTLRCSSQSGHNTVSWYQQALGQGPQFIFQYYREEENGRGNFPPRFSGLQFPNYSSELNVNALELDDSALYLCASSWGLAVLTDTQYFGPGTRLTVL.

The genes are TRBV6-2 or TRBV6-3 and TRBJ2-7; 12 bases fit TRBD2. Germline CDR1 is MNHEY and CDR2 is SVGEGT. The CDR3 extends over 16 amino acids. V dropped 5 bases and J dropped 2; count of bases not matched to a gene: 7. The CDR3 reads CASSPSGLAGTYEQYV. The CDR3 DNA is TGTGCCAGCAGTCCCTCAGGACTAGCGGGGACCTACGAGCAGTACGTC.

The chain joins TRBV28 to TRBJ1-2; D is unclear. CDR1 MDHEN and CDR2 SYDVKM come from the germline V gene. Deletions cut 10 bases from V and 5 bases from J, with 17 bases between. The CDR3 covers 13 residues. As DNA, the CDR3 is TGTGCCACCCCAGAGCCCCGAGGGTATGGCTACACCTTC. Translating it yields CATPEPRGYGYTF.

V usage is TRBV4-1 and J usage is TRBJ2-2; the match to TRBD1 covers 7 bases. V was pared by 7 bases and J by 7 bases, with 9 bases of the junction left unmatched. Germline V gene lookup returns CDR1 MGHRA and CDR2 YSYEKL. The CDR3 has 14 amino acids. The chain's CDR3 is CASKTTGLVGELFF. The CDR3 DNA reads TGCGCCAGCAAAACGACAGGGTTGGTCGGGGAGCTGTTTTTT.

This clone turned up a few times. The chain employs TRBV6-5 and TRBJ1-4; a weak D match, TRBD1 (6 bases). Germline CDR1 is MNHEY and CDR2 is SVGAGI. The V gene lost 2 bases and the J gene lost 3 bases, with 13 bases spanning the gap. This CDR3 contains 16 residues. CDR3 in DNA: TGTGCCAGCAGTTACCAGGGGAGTGGTGCTAATGAAAAACTGTTTTTT. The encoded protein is CASSYQGSGANEKLFF.

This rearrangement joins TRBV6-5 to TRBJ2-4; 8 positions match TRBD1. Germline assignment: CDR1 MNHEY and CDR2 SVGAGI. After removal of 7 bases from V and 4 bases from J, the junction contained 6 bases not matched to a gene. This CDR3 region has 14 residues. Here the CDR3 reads CASTGQGVKNIQYF. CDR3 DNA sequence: TGTGCCAGCACCGGACAGGGCGTAAAAAACATTCAGTACTTC.